What follows are 4 T cell receptor beta chains derived from one specimen sequenced in a study of blood T cell repertoires in COVID-19. Sequenced by immunoSEQ multiplex PCR; TCRdb stores in-frame clones only, minus some. The table lists 250,000 or so clones, about 91% of them singletons. Sequencing used peripheral blood. These receptors were taken from a woman aged 25 to 45 with COVID-19, enrolled during active disease.

The chain uses TRBV6-6 and TRBJ2-2; 10 nucleotides align to TRBD1. CDR1 is MNHNY, CDR2 SVGAGI, per germline (reference sequence). The CDR3 has 16 amino acids. V lost 5 bases, J lost 4 bases, and 7 bases stayed unmatched. CDR3 sequence (DNA): TGTGCCAGCAGTCCAAGACAGGGGGCGGGCACCGGGGAGCTGTTTTTT. This codes for CASSPRQGAGTGELFF.

V usage is TRBV4-1 and J usage is TRBJ2-2; 7 nucleotides align to TRBD1. Germline trimming cut 9 bases from V and 4 bases from J; bases unmatched to any gene: 8. In germline, CDR1 is MGHRA, CDR2 YSYEKL. This CDR3 spans 14 amino acids. CDR3 coding DNA: TGCGCCAGTACGACAGGGAGTAGCACCGGGGAGCTGTTTTTT. This encodes CASTTGSSTGELFF.

This chain connects TRBV18 to TRBJ1-1, with D maybe TRBD1 (5 bases). V was shortened by 1 base and J by 3 bases, with 15 bases between the two germline ends. This CDR3 spans 16 amino acids. Germline V gene data show CDR1 as KGHSH and CDR2 as LQKENI. CDR3 nucleotides: TGTGCCAGCTCACCACGCACGGGGTCGGGGGACACTGAAGCTTTCTTT. It is translated as CASSPRTGSGDTEAFF.

V is TRBV28 and J is TRBJ1-2; D perhaps matches TRBD1 (5 bases). CDR1 and CDR2 (germline): MDHEN, SYDVKM. V was trimmed by 6 bases and J by 2 bases, leaving 19 bases between them. The length of the CDR3 is 16 residues. DNA of the CDR3: TGTGCCAGCAGATTCCCCGCGGGGGACCCCAACTATGGCTACACCTTC. This encodes CASRFPAGDPNYGYTF.